This T cell receptor beta chain was observed in a study of blood T cell repertoires in COVID-19. For the study at large: From the United States, Italy and Spain came samples of acute and convalescent COVID-19. T cells, B-cell-depleted T cells, or PBMCs supplied cDNA or gDNA.

Authors' analysis steps: Cell counts per sample came from amplifying reference gene primers. Sequencing used immunoSEQ multiplex PCR; TCRdb keeps in-frame clones, though not all of them. V and J calls and clone size are copied from that table; D and trimming were computed from the DNA. The sample carries some 100,000 clones, approximately 78% recorded once. This CDR3 contains 16 residues. V lost 5 bases to trimming and J lost 0 bases, with 14 bases between them. Germline-derived CDR1 and CDR2 are MNHEY and SMNVEV (reference sequence). The V and J genes are TRBV27 and TRBJ1-5, with D unresolved. The source of this sequence is a middle-aged man with active or convalescent COVID-19. The specimen was peripheral blood. This CDR3 reads CASSPQRSYSNQPQHF. For the CDR3, the DNA is TGTGCCAGCAGTCCCCAAAGATCCTATAGCAATCAGCCCCAGCATTTT.